This TCR beta chain originates from a study of T cell responses to AZD1222 COVID-19 vaccine. V was pared by 0 bases and J by 10 bases, with 11 bases between. The germline V gene encodes CDR1 LGHDT and CDR2 YNNKEL (reference sequence). The CDR3 consists of 13 residues. Some clones are missing from TCRdb's copy, which holds only in-frame ones; the method was immunoSEQ multiplex PCR. The profile shows about 140,000 clones, 90% to 95% of them singletons. This clone was found once. Its cognate antigen is unknown. General study findings and limits: White British donors predominated, females outnumbered males, and clonal diversity was possibly underestimated.

V and J are TRBV3-1 (or the pseudogene TRBV3-2) and TRBJ2-3; D is unclear. Sequenced material: peripheral blood, taken on day 0 of AZD1222 vaccination. The sequence derives from an adult in good health. The CDR3 protein is CASSQDESAAQYF. The CDR3, as DNA: TGTGCCAGCAGCCAAGACGAGTCTGCTGCGCAGTATTTT.